Listed below are T cell receptor beta chains from one sample, sequenced in a study of CD8+ T cells in alopecia areata. Here immunoSEQ multiplex PCR was the method, and the copy in TCRdb shows in-frame clones only, minus some. This table has about 270,000 clones, about three fifths appearing once. The sample here was CD4+ T cells sorted from blood, taken at roughly week 52, from a patient treated with tofacitinib. The receptors here all came from a human donor with alopecia areata. Each CDR3 is given with its conserved first and last residue. A D gene is named only where the DNA matches it firmly. Clone size is given for some rows only: seen once, a few or many times, or a class if the clone is expanded.

j_gene: TRBJ2-1; abundance: NA; d_gene: NA; v_gene: TRBV29-1; CDR3nt: TGCAGCGTTGAAGATGGGCTGACCTACAATGAGCAGTTCTTC; CDR3aa: CSVEDGLTYNEQFF
j_gene: TRBJ2-5; abundance: NA; d_gene: TRBD1; v_gene: TRBV5-4; CDR3nt: TGTGCCAGCAGCGGGTCCGACAGGGGGGAGACCCAGTACTTC; CDR3aa: CASSGSDRGETQYF
j_gene: TRBJ1-1; abundance: NA; d_gene: TRBD1; v_gene: TRBV7-6; CDR3nt: TGTGCCAGCAGCTTACCAACAGGGGTGGCGAGCACTGAAGCTTTCTTT; CDR3aa: CASSLPTGVASTEAFF
j_gene: TRBJ1-2; abundance: NA; d_gene: TRBD1; v_gene: TRBV10-3; CDR3nt: TGTGCCATCAGTACGACAGGGTACCTCTCTGGCTACACCTTC; CDR3aa: CAISTTGYLSGYTF
j_gene: TRBJ1-2; abundance: NA; d_gene: NA; v_gene: TRBV27; CDR3nt: TGTGCCAGCAGTTCGTACCTACAGGGAAACTATGGCTACACCTTC; CDR3aa: CASSSYLQGNYGYTF
j_gene: TRBJ2-1; abundance: few; d_gene: TRBD2; v_gene: TRBV29-1; CDR3nt: TGCAGCGGCGGGACTAGAAGAGAGGTCAATGAGCAGTTCTTC; CDR3aa: CSGGTRREVNEQFF
j_gene: TRBJ1-1; abundance: NA; d_gene: NA; v_gene: TRBV29-1; CDR3nt: TGCAGCGCGCTAAAGGGGACAAACACTGAAGCTTTCTTT; CDR3aa: CSALKGTNTEAFF
j_gene: TRBJ1-6; abundance: few; d_gene: NA; v_gene: TRBV4-3; CDR3nt: TGCGCCAGCAGCCAGGCCCAGGCAGCGGATTCACCCCTCCACTTT; CDR3aa: CASSQAQAADSPLHF
j_gene: TRBJ2-5; abundance: NA; d_gene: NA; v_gene: TRBV2; CDR3nt: TGTGCCAGCAGTAGCAGGGTACAGGAGACCCAGTACTTC; CDR3aa: CASSSRVQETQYF
j_gene: TRBJ2-3; abundance: NA; d_gene: NA; v_gene: TRBV30; CDR3nt: TGTGCGTGGAGTTCCCCCTGGGGGGAGTTATTAGATACGCAGTATTTT; CDR3aa: CAWSSPWGELLDTQYF
j_gene: TRBJ1-5; abundance: NA; d_gene: NA; v_gene: TRBV29-1; CDR3nt: TGCAGCGTTGGGACGCTTGCGTCCCCCCAGGCCCAGCATTTT; CDR3aa: CSVGTLASPQAQHF
j_gene: TRBJ2-2; abundance: few; d_gene: NA; v_gene: TRBV29-1; CDR3nt: TGCAGCGTTGTACTACAGGGTATCACCGGGGAGCTGTTTTTT; CDR3aa: CSVVLQGITGELFF
j_gene: TRBJ2-5; abundance: NA; d_gene: NA; v_gene: TRBV20-1; CDR3nt: TGCAGTGCTAGACCACTAGAGACCCAGTACTTC; CDR3aa: CSARPLETQYF
j_gene: TRBJ2-5; abundance: NA; d_gene: NA; v_gene: TRBV5-1; CDR3nt: TGCGCCAGCAGCTGGACTGGCCAGGGAGAGACCCAGTACTTC; CDR3aa: CASSWTGQGETQYF
j_gene: TRBJ2-4; abundance: once; d_gene: TRBD1; v_gene: TRBV6-5; CDR3nt: TGTGCCAGCAGTTATCAGGGACAGGGGGGCGAGTACTTC; CDR3aa: CASSYQGQGGEYF
j_gene: TRBJ1-4; abundance: few; d_gene: NA; v_gene: TRBV4-1; CDR3nt: TGCGCCAGCAGCCACCGGGGGGATGGAGTGACTAATGAAAAACTGTTTTTT; CDR3aa: CASSHRGDGVTNEKLFF
j_gene: TRBJ1-5; abundance: NA; d_gene: NA; v_gene: TRBV2; CDR3nt: TGTGCCAGCAGTGAAGGGGCAGGGAGGGGCAATCAGCCCCAGCATTTT; CDR3aa: CASSEGAGRGNQPQHF
j_gene: TRBJ1-5; abundance: once; d_gene: TRBD1; v_gene: TRBV25-1; CDR3nt: TGTGCCAGCAGTGAAGACAGGGGGAATCAGCCCCAGCATTTT; CDR3aa: CASSEDRGNQPQHF
j_gene: TRBJ2-3; abundance: few; d_gene: NA; v_gene: TRBV4-2; CDR3nt: TGTGCCAGCAGCCAAGATCCCCAGGCCACAGATACGCAGTATTTT; CDR3aa: CASSQDPQATDTQYF
j_gene: TRBJ1-5; abundance: NA; d_gene: NA; v_gene: TRBV30; CDR3nt: TGTGCCTGGAGTACCGGCGGACTTCAGCCCCAGCATTTT; CDR3aa: CAWSTGGLQPQHF
j_gene: TRBJ2-5; abundance: NA; d_gene: TRBD2; v_gene: TRBV27; CDR3nt: TGTGCCAGCAGTTTATCCGGGGGGAAAGAGACCCAGTACTTC; CDR3aa: CASSLSGGKETQYF
j_gene: TRBJ2-7; abundance: NA; d_gene: NA; v_gene: TRBV30; CDR3nt: TGTGCCTGGAAAGGACATACCCTAGCTTACGAGCAGTACTTC; CDR3aa: CAWKGHTLAYEQYF
j_gene: TRBJ1-1; abundance: few; d_gene: TRBD1; v_gene: TRBV6-5; CDR3nt: TGTGCCAGCAGTTACATACAGGGGTACACTGAAGCTTTCTTT; CDR3aa: CASSYIQGYTEAFF
j_gene: TRBJ1-5; abundance: NA; d_gene: TRBD1; v_gene: TRBV11-2; CDR3nt: TGTGCCAGCAGCTTAGGGACAGGGGGACGCAATCAGCCCCAGCATTTT; CDR3aa: CASSLGTGGRNQPQHF
j_gene: TRBJ2-7; abundance: NA; d_gene: TRBD1; v_gene: TRBV5-1; CDR3nt: TGCGCCAGCAGCAAAGGACAGGCGTCCTACGAGCAGTACTTC; CDR3aa: CASSKGQASYEQYF
j_gene: TRBJ2-1; abundance: NA; d_gene: NA; v_gene: TRBV25-1; CDR3nt: TGTGCCAGCAGTGAACAAGCAGGTTCCTACAATGAGCAGTTCTTC; CDR3aa: CASSEQAGSYNEQFF
j_gene: TRBJ1-4; abundance: NA; d_gene: NA; v_gene: TRBV29-1; CDR3nt: TGCAGCGTTGAAGATCTTGATGAAAAACTGTTTTTT; CDR3aa: CSVEDLDEKLFF
j_gene: TRBJ2-7; abundance: NA; d_gene: NA; v_gene: TRBV5-4; CDR3nt: TGTGCCAGCAGCTTGGCACTCGGGTGGGAGCAGTACTTC; CDR3aa: CASSLALGWEQYF
j_gene: TRBJ1-2; abundance: NA; d_gene: TRBD1; v_gene: TRBV5-6; CDR3nt: TGTGCCAGCAGCTTCCGGACAGGGGGTTATGGCTACACCTTC; CDR3aa: CASSFRTGGYGYTF
j_gene: TRBJ1-5; abundance: NA; d_gene: TRBD1; v_gene: TRBV9; CDR3nt: TGTGCCAGCAGCGTCTCTGGACAGGGGCAGCCCCAGCATTTT; CDR3aa: CASSVSGQGQPQHF
j_gene: TRBJ2-5; abundance: NA; d_gene: TRBD1; v_gene: TRBV5-1; CDR3nt: TGCGCCAGCAGCTTGGTGGGACAGGGAGAGACCCAGTACTTC; CDR3aa: CASSLVGQGETQYF
j_gene: TRBJ1-2; abundance: NA; d_gene: NA; v_gene: TRBV5-6; CDR3nt: TGTGCCAGCAGCCCATCTACTATAGACAGGAACTATGGCTACACCTTC; CDR3aa: CASSPSTIDRNYGYTF
j_gene: TRBJ2-3; abundance: NA; d_gene: TRBD2; v_gene: TRBV30; CDR3nt: TGTGCCTGGAGTCAGGGGGCTAGCGGGGGAACAGATACGCAGTATTTT; CDR3aa: CAWSQGASGGTDTQYF
j_gene: TRBJ2-7; abundance: few; d_gene: NA; v_gene: TRBV7-2; CDR3nt: TGTGCCAGCAGCCGGACAGCCTCCTTAAGCTCCTACGAGCAGTACTTC; CDR3aa: CASSRTASLSSYEQYF
j_gene: TRBJ1-2; abundance: NA; d_gene: NA; v_gene: TRBV2; CDR3nt: TGTGCCAGCAGGCGGATCTCCGCCTATGGCTACACCTTC; CDR3aa: CASRRISAYGYTF
j_gene: TRBJ2-7; abundance: few; d_gene: NA; v_gene: TRBV25-1; CDR3nt: TGTGCCAGCAGTGAATGGAAGGCAGCCAGCTCCTACGAGCAGTACTTC; CDR3aa: CASSEWKAASSYEQYF
j_gene: TRBJ2-1; abundance: once; d_gene: NA; v_gene: TRBV7-2; CDR3nt: TGTGCCAGCAGCTTAGGTAGCTCGGTCTCCTACAATGAGCAGTTCTTC; CDR3aa: CASSLGSSVSYNEQFF
j_gene: TRBJ2-1; abundance: few; d_gene: TRBD1; v_gene: TRBV29-1; CDR3nt: TGCAGCGTTAATGACAGGGGGCTGAATGAGCAGTTCTTC; CDR3aa: CSVNDRGLNEQFF
j_gene: TRBJ2-1; abundance: NA; d_gene: TRBD2; v_gene: TRBV7-2; CDR3nt: TGTGCCAGCAGCCCGGGACTAGCGGGGGGGCTAAAAGAGCAGTTCTTC; CDR3aa: CASSPGLAGGLKEQFF
j_gene: TRBJ2-1; abundance: NA; d_gene: TRBD1; v_gene: TRBV5-1; CDR3nt: TGCGCCAGCAGGTCCGGGACAGGCCACAATGAGCAGTTCTTC; CDR3aa: CASRSGTGHNEQFF